This T cell receptor (beta chain) was sequenced for a study of blood T cells in healthy people across ages. Study-level results: Roughly linear age-related decline in beta diversity appeared, significant by age approximately 40.

Primed by a sample-barcoded 5' primer and a J-beta primer mix, a second PCR proceeded for about 7 to 11 cycles. TCRdb re-derived calls from the 5' RACE reads in MiXCR, one entry per CDR3 protein. The data hold 800,000 or so distinct CDR3 sequences, with around half observed a single time. This clonotype was observed a few times. The target antigen is unknown. Germline CDR1 LGHDT, CDR2 YNNKEL (reference sequence). The CDR3 is 16 residues long. V trimming: 5 bases; J trimming: 9 bases; junction bases outside the gene matches: 15. There were at least 6 micrograms of total RNA extracted from every sample. Sequencing used blood. This sequence was found in a man older than 75 in good health. The chain joins TRBV3-1 to TRBJ2-1; 8 nucleotides line up with TRBD2. Here the CDR3 reads CASSGTDSGTWGEQFF. In DNA, the CDR3 is TGTGCCAGCAGCGGGACGGATAGCGGGACCTGGGGTGAGCAGTTCTTC.